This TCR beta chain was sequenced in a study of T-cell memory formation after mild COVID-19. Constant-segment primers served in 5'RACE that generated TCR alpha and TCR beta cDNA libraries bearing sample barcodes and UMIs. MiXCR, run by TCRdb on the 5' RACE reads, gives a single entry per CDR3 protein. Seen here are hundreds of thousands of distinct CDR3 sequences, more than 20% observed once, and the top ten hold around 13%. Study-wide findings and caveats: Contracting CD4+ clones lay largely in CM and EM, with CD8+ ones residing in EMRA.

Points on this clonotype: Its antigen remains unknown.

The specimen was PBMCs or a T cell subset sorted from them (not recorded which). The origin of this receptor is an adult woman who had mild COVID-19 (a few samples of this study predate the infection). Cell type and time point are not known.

The CDR3: CASSFLLNEQYF. CDR3 nucleotide sequence: TGTGCCAGCAGCTTCTTACTTAACGAGCAGTACTTC. The chain recombines TRBV7-9 with TRBJ2-7; D is ambiguous. The CDR3 consists of 12 residues. In germline, CDR1 is SEHNR, CDR2 FQNEAQ (reference sequence). The V and J ends lost 3 bases and 5 bases respectively, with 8 bases between them.